This T cell receptor beta chain is drawn from a study of cytomegalovirus exposure and HLA in healthy donors. Study-wide points: Overall, some 160 TCR beta chains were annotated as cytomegalovirus-associated. TCR beta V- and J-gene trimming was later associated with a missense DCLRE1C variant.

Trimming took 5 bases from V and 11 from J, leaving 15 bases between them. This CDR3 has 12 residues. Germline CDR1 is MNHNS and CDR2 is SASEGT. Primers: 60 Vbeta forward and 13 Jbeta reverse. The method was immunoSEQ multiplex PCR; TCRdb's version includes in-frame clones alone and lacks a portion of them. The sample carries 100,000 to 150,000 clones, around 82% recorded once. Note on this clone: The antigen is unknown.

This receptor was identified in a woman between 40 and 50 years old in good health and CMV-seropositive. The chain couples TRBV6-1 to TRBJ1-1; D possibly corresponds to TRBD1 (6 bases). Sequencing input: PBMCs. Here the CDR3 DNA reads TGTGCCAGCAGTATTGGGACACCGCCGGCTTTCTTT. Translating gives CASSIGTPPAFF.